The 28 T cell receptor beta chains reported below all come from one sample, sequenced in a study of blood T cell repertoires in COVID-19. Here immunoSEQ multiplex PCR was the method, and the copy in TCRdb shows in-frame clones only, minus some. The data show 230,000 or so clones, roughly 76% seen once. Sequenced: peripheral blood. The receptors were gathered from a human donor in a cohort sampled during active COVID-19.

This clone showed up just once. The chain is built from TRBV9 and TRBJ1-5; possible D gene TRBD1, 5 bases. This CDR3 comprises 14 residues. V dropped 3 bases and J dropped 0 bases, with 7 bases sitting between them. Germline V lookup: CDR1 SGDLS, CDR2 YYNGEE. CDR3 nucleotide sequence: TGTGCCAGCAGCGAGACAGATAGCAATCAGCCCCAGCATTTT. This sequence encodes CASSETDSNQPQHF.

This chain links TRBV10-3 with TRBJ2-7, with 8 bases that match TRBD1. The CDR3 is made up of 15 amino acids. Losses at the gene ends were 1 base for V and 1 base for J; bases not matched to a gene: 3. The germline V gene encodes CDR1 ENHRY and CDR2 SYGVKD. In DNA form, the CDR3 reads TGTGCCATCAGTGAGTGGGGGACAGGTTCCTACGAGCAGTACTTC. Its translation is CAISEWGTGSYEQYF.

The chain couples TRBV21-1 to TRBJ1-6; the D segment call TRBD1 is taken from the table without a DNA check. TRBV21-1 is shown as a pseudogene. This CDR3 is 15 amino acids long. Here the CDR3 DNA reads TGTGCCAGCAGTCCCCCCAGGGATAATAATTCACCCCTCCACTTT. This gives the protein CASSPPRDNNSPLHF.

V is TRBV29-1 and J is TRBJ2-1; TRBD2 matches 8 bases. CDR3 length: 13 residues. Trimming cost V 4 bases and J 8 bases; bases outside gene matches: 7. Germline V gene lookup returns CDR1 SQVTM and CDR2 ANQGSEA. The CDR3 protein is CSVVLTSGYEQFF. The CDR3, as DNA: TGCAGCGTTGTGTTAACTAGCGGATATGAGCAGTTCTTC.

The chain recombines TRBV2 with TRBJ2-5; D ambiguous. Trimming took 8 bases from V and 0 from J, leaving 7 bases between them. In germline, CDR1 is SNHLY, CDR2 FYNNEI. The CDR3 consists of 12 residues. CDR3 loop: CASRRDQETQYF. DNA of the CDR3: TGTGCCAGCCGACGGGACCAAGAGACCCAGTACTTC.

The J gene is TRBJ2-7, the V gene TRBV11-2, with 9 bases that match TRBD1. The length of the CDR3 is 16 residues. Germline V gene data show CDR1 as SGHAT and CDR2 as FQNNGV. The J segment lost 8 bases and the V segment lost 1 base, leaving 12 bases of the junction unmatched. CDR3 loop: CASSLVLSGQGVKQYF. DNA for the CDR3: TGTGCCAGCAGCTTAGTATTATCGGGACAGGGAGTTAAGCAGTACTTC.

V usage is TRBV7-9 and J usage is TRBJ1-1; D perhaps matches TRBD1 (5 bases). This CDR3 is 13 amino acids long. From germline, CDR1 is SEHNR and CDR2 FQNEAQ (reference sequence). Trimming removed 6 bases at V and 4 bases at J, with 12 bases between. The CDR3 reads CASSWTGGTEAFF. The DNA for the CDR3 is TGTGCCAGCAGTTGGACGGGGGGCACTGAAGCTTTCTTT.

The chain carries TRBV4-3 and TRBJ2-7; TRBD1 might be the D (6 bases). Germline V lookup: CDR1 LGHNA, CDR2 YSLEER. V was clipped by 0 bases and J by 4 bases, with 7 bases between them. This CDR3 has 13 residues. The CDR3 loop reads CASSQEDSYEQYF. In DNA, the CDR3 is TGCGCCAGCAGCCAAGAGGACAGTTACGAGCAGTACTTC.

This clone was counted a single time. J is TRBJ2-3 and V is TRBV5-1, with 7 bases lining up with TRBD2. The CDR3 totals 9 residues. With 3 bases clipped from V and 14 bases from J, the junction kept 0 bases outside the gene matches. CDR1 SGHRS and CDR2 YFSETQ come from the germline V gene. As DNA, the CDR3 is TGCGCCAGCAGCTGGACTAGGTATTTT. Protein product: CASSWTRYF.

The CDR3 DNA reads as TGTGCCAGCAGCTTGGCAGGGGGCTCCTACGAGCAGTACTTC. This gives the protein CASSLAGGSYEQYF. J is TRBJ2-7 and V is TRBV7-9, with 7 nucleotides matching TRBD1. The CDR3 covers 14 residues. The trim removed 3 bases at V and 0 bases at J, leaving 2 bases unmatched. Germline CDR1 SEHNR, CDR2 FQNEAQ (reference sequence).

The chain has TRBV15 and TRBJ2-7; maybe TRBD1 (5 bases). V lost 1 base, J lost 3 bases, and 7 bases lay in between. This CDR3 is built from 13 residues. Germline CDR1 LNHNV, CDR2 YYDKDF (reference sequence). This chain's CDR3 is CATSRVRVYEQYF. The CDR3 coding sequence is TGTGCCACCAGCAGAGTCAGGGTCTACGAGCAGTACTTC.

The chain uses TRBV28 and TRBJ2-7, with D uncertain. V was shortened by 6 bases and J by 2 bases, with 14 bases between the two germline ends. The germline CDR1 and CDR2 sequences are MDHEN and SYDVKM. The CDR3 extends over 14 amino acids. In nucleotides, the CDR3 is TGTGCCAGCAGGGATAGACACCCAACCTACGAGCAGTACTTC. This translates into CASRDRHPTYEQYF.

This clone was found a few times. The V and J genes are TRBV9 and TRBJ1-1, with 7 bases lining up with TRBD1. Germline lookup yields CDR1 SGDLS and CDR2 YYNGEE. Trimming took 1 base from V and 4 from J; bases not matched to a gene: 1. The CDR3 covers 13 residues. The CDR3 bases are TGTGCCAGCAGCGTACGACAGGGCACTGAAGCTTTCTTT. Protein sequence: CASSVRQGTEAFF. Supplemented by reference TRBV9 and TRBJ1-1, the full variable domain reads DSGVTQTPKHLITATGQRVTLRCSPRSGDLSVYWYQQSLDQGLQFLIQYYNGEERAKGNILERFSAQQFPDLHSELNLSSLELGDSALYFCASSVRQGTEAFFGQGTRLTVV.

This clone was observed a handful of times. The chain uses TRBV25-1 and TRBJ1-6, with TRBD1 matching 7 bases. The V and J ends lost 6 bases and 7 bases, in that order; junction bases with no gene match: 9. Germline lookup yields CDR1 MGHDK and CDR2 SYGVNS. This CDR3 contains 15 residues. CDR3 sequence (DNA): TGTGCCAGCAGCAGTAGGGTCAGGGGGAATTCACCCCTCCACTTT. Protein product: CASSSRVRGNSPLHF.

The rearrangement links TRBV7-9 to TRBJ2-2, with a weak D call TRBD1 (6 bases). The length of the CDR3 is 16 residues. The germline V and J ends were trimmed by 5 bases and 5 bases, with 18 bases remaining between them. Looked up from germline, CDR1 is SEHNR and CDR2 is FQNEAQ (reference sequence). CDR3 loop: CASSPAKGQGTGELFF. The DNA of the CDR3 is TGTGCCAGCAGCCCGGCGAAAGGTCAGGGGACCGGGGAGCTGTTTTTT.

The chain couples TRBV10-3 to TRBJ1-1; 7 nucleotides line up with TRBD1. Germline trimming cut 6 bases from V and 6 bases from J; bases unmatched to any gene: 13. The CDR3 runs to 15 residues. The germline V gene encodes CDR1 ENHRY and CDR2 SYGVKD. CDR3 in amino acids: CAIRSETGWVPEAFF. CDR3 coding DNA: TGTGCCATCAGATCAGAGACAGGGTGGGTACCTGAAGCTTTCTTT.

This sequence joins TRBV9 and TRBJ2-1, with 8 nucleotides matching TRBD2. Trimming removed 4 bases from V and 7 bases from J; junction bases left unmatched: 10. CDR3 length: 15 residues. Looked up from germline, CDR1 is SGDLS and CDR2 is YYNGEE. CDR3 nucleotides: TGTGCCAGCAGCCCTAGCGGGCTCATGGGGAATGAGCAGTTCTTC. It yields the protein CASSPSGLMGNEQFF.

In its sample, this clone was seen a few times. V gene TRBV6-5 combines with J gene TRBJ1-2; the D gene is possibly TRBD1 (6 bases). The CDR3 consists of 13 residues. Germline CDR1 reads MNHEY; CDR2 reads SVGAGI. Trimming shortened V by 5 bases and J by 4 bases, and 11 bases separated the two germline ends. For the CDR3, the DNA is TGTGCCAGCAGTCCCGGGACAATCTATGGCTACACCTTC. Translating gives CASSPGTIYGYTF.

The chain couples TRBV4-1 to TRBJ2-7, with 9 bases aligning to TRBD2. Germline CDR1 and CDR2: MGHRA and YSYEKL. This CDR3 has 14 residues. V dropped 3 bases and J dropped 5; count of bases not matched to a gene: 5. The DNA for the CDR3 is TGCGCCAGCAGCCATAGCGGGAGAAGCGACGAGCAGTACTTC. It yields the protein CASSHSGRSDEQYF.

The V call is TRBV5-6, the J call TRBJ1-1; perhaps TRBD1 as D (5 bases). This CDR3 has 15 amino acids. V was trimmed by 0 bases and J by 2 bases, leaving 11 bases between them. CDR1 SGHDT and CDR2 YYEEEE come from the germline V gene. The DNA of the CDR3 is TGTGCCAGCAGCTTGGGGGGGAGGAGAAACACTGAAGCTTTCTTT. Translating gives CASSLGGRRNTEAFF.

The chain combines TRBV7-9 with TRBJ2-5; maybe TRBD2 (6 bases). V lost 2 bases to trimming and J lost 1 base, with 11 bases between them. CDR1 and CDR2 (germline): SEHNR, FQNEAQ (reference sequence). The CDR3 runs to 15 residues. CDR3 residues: CASSLLLAGQETQYF. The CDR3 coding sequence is TGTGCCAGCAGCTTATTACTAGCTGGCCAAGAGACCCAGTACTTC.

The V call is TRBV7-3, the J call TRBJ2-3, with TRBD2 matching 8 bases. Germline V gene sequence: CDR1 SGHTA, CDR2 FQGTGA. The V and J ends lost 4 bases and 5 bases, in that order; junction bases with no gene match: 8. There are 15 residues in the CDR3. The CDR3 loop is CASSSSRRGGDTQYF. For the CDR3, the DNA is TGTGCCAGCAGCTCCTCCCGCCGGGGGGGAGATACGCAGTATTTT.

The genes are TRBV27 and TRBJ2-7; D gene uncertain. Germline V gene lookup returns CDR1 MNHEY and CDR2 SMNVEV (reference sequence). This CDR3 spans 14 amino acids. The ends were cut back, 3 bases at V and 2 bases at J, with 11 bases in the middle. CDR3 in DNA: TGTGCCAGCAGTTTGAGCCAAGGAGCCTACGAGCAGTACTTC. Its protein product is CASSLSQGAYEQYF.

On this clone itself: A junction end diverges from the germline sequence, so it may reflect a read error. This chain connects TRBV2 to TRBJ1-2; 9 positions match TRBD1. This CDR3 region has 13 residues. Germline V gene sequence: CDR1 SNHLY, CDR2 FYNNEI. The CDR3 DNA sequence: TGTGCCAGCAGTATAACCTTATCAGGGACAGGGCTCTTC. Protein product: CASSITLSGTGLF.

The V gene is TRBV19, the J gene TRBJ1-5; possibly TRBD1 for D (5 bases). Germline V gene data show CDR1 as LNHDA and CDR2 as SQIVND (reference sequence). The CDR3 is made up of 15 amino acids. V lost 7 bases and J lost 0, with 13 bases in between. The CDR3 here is CASNMRDSSNQPQHF. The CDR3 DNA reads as TGTGCCAGTAACATGCGTGACAGTAGCAATCAGCCCCAGCATTTT.

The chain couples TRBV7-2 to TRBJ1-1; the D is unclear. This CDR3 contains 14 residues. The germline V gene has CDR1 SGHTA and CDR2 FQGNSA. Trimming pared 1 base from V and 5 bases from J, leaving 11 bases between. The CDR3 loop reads CASSLGPLGTEAFF. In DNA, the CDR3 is TGTGCCAGCAGCTTAGGGCCCCTCGGGACTGAAGCTTTCTTT.

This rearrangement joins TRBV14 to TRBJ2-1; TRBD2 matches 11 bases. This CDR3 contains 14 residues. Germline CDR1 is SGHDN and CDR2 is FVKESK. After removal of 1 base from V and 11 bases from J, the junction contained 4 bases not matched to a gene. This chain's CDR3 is CASSQVGTSGQQFF. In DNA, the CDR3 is TGTGCCAGCAGCCAAGTTGGGACTAGCGGACAGCAGTTCTTC.

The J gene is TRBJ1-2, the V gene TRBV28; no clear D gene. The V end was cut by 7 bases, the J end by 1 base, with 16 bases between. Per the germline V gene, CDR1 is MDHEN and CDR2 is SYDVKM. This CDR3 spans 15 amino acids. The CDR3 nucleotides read TGTGCCAGCACCCTAACCGCGGGGAATAACTATGGCTACACCTTC. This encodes CASTLTAGNNYGYTF.